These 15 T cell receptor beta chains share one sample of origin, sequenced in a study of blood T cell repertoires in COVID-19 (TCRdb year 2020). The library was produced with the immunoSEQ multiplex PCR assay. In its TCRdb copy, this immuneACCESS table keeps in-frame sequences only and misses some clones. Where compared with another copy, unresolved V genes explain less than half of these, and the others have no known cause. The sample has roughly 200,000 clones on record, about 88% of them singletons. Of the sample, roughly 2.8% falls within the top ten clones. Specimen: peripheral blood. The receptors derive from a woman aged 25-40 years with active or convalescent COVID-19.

In DNA form, the CDR3 reads TGTGCCAGCAGCTTGGCCGGGGACAGAGCCTACGAGCAGTACTTC. This codes for CASSLAGDRAYEQYF. The chain employs TRBV7-9 and TRBJ2-7; TRBD1 matches at 7 bases. CDR1 and CDR2 from the germline V gene are SEHNR and FQNEAQ (reference sequence). This CDR3 spans 15 amino acids. The V and J ends lost 3 bases and 2 bases, in that order; junction bases with no gene match: 7.

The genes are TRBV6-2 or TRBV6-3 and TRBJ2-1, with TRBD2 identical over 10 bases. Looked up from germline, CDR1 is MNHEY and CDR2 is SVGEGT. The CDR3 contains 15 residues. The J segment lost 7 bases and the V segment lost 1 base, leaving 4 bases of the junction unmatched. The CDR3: CASSYLAGGGNEQFF. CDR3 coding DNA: TGTGCCAGCAGTTACTTAGCGGGAGGTGGGAATGAGCAGTTCTTC.

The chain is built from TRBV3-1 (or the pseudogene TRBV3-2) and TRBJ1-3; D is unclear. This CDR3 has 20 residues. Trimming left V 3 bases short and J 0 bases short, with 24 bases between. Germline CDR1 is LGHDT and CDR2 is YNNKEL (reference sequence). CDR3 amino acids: CASSQDPPGRSPSSGNTIYF. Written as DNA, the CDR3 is TGTGCCAGCAGCCAGGATCCTCCGGGAAGGAGCCCGAGCTCTGGAAACACCATATATTTT.

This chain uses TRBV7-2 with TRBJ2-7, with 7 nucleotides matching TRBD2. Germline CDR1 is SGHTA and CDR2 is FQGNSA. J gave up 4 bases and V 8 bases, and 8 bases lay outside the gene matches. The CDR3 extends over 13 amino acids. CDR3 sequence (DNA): TGTGCCAGCGAAGCGGGGTTGGAGTACGAGCAGTACTTC. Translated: CASEAGLEYEQYF.

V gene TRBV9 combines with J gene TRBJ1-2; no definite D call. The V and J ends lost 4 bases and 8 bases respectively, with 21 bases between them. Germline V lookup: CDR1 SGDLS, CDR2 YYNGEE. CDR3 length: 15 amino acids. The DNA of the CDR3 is TGTGCCAGCAGCCACCCTCCCGCGGGTTCGGGGGGCTACACCTTC. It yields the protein CASSHPPAGSGGYTF.

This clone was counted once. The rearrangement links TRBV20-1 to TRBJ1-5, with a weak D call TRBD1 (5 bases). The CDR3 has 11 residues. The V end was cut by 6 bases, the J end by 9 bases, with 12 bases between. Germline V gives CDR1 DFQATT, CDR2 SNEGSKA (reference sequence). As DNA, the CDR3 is TGCAGTGCCTCCCGGGGGTGGCCCCAGCATTTT. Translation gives CSASRGWPQHF.

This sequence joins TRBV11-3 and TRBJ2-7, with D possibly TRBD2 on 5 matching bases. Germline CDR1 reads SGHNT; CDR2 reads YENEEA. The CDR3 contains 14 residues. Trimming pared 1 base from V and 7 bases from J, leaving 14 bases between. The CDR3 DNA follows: TGTGCCAGCAGCTTAGGAGGCAGCGGCAGGGAGCAGTACTTC. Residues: CASSLGGSGREQYF.

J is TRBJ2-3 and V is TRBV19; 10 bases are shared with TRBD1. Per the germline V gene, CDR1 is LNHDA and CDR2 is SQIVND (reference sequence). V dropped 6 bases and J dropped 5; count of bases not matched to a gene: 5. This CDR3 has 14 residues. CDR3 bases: TGTGCCAGTAGGCGAGACAGGGGGCAAGATACGCAGTATTTT. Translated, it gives CASRRDRGQDTQYF.

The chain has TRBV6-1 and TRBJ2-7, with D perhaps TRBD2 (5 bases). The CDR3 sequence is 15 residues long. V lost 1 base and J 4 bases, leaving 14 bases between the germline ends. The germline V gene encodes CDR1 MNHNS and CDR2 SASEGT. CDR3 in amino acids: CASSEGTGENYEQYF. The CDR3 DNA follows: TGTGCCAGCAGTGAAGGGACCGGGGAGAATTACGAGCAGTACTTC.

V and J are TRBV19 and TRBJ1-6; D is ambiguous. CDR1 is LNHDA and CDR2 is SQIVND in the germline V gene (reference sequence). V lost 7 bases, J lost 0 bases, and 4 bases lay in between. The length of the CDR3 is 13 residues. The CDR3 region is CASTSSYNSPLHF. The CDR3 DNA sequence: TGTGCCAGTACGAGCTCCTATAATTCACCCCTCCACTTT.

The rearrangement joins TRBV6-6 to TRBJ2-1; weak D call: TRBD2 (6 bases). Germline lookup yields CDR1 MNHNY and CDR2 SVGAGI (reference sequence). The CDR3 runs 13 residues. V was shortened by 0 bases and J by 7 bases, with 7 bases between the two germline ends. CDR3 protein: CASSYSSGNEQFF. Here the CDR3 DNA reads TGTGCCAGCAGTTACTCCAGCGGGAATGAGCAGTTCTTC.

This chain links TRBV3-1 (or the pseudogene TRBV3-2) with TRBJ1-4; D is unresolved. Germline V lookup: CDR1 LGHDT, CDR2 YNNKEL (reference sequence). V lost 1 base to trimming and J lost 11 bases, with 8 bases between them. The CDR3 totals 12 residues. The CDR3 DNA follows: TGTGCCAGCAGCCAAGGGGAGGAGAAACTGTTTTTT. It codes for CASSQGEEKLFF.

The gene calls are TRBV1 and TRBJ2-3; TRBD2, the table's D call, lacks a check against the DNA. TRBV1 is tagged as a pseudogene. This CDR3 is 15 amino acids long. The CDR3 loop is CTSSPEDYALDTQYF. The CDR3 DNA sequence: TGCACCAGCAGCCCCGAGGACTACGCCTTGGATACGCAGTATTTT.

CDR3 in amino acids: CASSYSRRPPQPQHF. The CDR3 DNA sequence: TGTGCCAGCAGTTACTCGAGGCGACCGCCTCAGCCCCAGCATTTT. V and J are TRBV6-5 and TRBJ1-5; D remains ambiguous. The CDR3 length is 15 residues. Germline CDR1 MNHEY, CDR2 SVGAGI. V was clipped by 0 bases and J by 6 bases, with 12 bases between them.

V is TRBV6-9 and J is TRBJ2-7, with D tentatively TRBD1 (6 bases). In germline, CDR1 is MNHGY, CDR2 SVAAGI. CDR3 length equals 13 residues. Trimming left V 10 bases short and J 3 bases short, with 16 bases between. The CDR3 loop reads CATMTGHGYEQYF. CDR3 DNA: TGTGCCACGATGACGGGACATGGCTACGAGCAGTACTTC.